This T cell receptor (beta chain) was sequenced for a study of OX40 agonist ivuxolimab in advanced cancers. Across the whole study: Patients were dosed with the agonistic anti-OX40 (CD134) antibody ivuxolimab.

Method: immunoSEQ multiplex PCR; TCRdb's copy keeps in-frame clones and lacks some. This table holds tens of thousands of clones, 88% found once. Excluded were patients having autoimmune disease history or systemic immunosuppression. The V gene's germline CDR1 is MNHEY and CDR2 SVGAGI. CDR3 length: 14 amino acids. The ends were cut back, 0 bases at V and 1 base at J, with 4 bases in the middle. This TCR derives from an adult with an advanced solid tumor such as melanoma, head and neck, liver or kidney cancer. This specimen was CD4+ or CD8+ T cells sorted from blood, taken in a trial of the OX40 agonist ivuxolimab. The rearrangement uses TRBV6-5 and TRBJ1-5; D remains ambiguous. CDR3 sequence: CASSYSGSNQPQHF. The DNA of the CDR3 is TGTGCCAGCAGTTACTCGGGCAGCAATCAGCCCCAGCATTTT.